This T cell receptor (beta chain) was sequenced for a study of cytomegalovirus exposure and HLA in healthy donors (dated by TCRdb to 2016 to 2017). About the study as a whole: An earlier analysis of approximately 550 of the donors reported 250 to 300 Gb of sequence data and around 120 million unique TCR beta sequences from approximately 180 million T cells. Typing coverage varied by locus: 629-630 donors for A, B, C, DRB1 and DQB1; more than 500 for DQA1; approximately 610 for DPA1; more than 450 for DPB1. A later analysis re-examined previously published TCR beta repertoires from hundreds of donors and added high-resolution HLA genotyping to investigate patterns of TCR occurrence. Donor age, sex, ethnicity and CMV serostatus were compiled alongside the repertoire data. Several DR-DQ haplotypes were treated as single units for association and clustering because of strong linkage in the cohort. On average, 235,054 unique TCR beta nucleotide sequences were sequenced per donor among some 420 genotyped donors of the cohort, with 15% to 20% of those sequences being non-productive. The study was designed to test whether signatures of past pathogen exposure could be identified by cataloging public T cell receptors. An earlier analysis of 587 of the donors used high-throughput TCR beta sequencing to judge whether each TCR beta V gene segment behaved as functional or pseudogenic. An early release that covered about 600 HLA-typed donors contained 250 to 350 gigabases of sequencing data and around 85 million unique TCR sequences. A separate validation cohort of about 110 different subjects was used in addition to the approximately 640-subject first cohort. Both class I and class II loci were covered by HLA typing, at four-digit resolution. Of the 300 to 450 genotyped donors, 81% were placed in the genetic ancestry cluster associated with self-reported Caucasian donors. High-throughput TCR immunosequencing, statistical association of individual TCRs with disease status, and machine learning were combined to predict cytomegalovirus infection status. All discovery cohort repertoires had been generated on a single sequencing platform. A later genetic analysis used genome-wide SNP genotypes for about 55% of the 666 donors, treating that subset as a discovery cohort. The T cell repertoires of under 750 subjects were profiled by immunosequencing and related to cytomegalovirus serostatus. The later analysis used no new phenotypic data to find candidate immune exposures, relying instead on TCR beta sequences and their occurrence across donors. What the study reported, not specific to this receptor: It was suggested by the authors that the approach could potentially be generalized to other disease states and immunological phenotypes. A further reported finding was that TCR beta sequences accurately predicted the HLA-A and HLA-B alleles for most subjects in the first cohort. Assigning TCR associations to individual alleles was difficult when HLA alleles, especially DR and DQ, strongly co-occurred. Most CMV-associated TCR beta chains appeared to be HLA-restricted in a later analysis, and the HLA associations seemed to be driven largely by CMV exposure. Because some donors lacked HLA typing at each locus, the association tests relied only on the typed subset. The only immune exposure information available for the cohort was CMV serostatus. According to a later genetic analysis, donors in an Asian-associated ancestry cluster had fewer N-insertions in productive TCRs than the approximately 650-donor mean. Because the 87-base-pair reads could not distinguish some IMGT-functional V segments, including TRBV6-2 and TRBV6-3, those segments were excluded. The sequencing pipeline was judged likely to have produced a cluster of highly shared sequence variants as a technical artifact. In a later genetic analysis, a missense DCLRE1C variant was associated with V-gene and J-gene trimming of TCR beta chains, and the association was replicated in an independent cohort. A later analysis found that HLA-associated TCR beta chains were more clonally expanded and had lower generation probabilities than equally common non-associated chains. The cohort was sequenced for TCR beta chains only, and without alpha or paired-chain data the features that could be detected were limited. Specific HLA alleles were associated with roughly 17,000 TCR beta sequences at a false discovery rate of 0.05 in a later analysis. In vitro tests confirmed that a few of the cytomegalovirus-associated TCR beta chains recognize cytomegalovirus antigens. The earlier analysis of 450 to 700 of the donors excluded seventeen rarely observed V segments, including chromosome 9 orphons, because counts were too low. Across donors, most TCR sequences were observed very rarely, whereas some public TCRs were present in many individuals. Linkage disequilibrium might explain the correlated functional status among segregating V segments, but an unknown experimental factor could not be ruled out. A later analysis found that TCR association rates varied across HLA loci, with DRB1 alleles showing the most associated TCRs and HLA-C alleles the fewest. In the study, some 180 TCR beta chains were listed as associated with cytomegalovirus. Sequencing depth was assumed to be roughly uniform across donors in the presence/absence analyses, though that assumption may not hold. Cytomegalovirus status was reported to be diagnosed by the classifier with high specificity and sensitivity in both the original and validation cohorts. In a later analysis, several top co-occurrence clusters were reported to appear linked to parvovirus B19, influenza, CMV and Epstein-Barr virus. In an earlier analysis of approximately 590 of the donors, most TCR beta V segments appeared in productive rearrangements about 87% or about 30% of the time, broadly matching IMGT annotations.

The cohort consisted of approximately 690 healthy bone marrow donors. At the time of sampling, every cohort member was nominally healthy, though immune exposures that went unrecorded were likely present. The donor tested CMV seronegative and was one of the 352 seronegative cohort members. Every donor gave a peripheral blood sample, and the peripheral blood mononuclear cells from that sample were used for TCR beta sequencing. The Qiagen DNeasy Blood Extraction Kit was used to extract genomic DNA from the blood cell samples. V and J lose 3 bases and 2 bases, and a span of 11 bases separates them. The CDR1 and CDR2 encoded by the germline V gene (reference sequence) are MNHEY and SMNVEV. Inclusive of the bounding cysteine and phenylalanine, the CDR3 is 15 residues long. The DNA shown is the 45-base CDR3, in frame from base 1. This clone occurred once. Its antigen remains undetermined. The sample holds no much larger clone one base away, and base qualities are not on file.

Libraries were built with the immunoSEQ multiplex PCR assay. For the multiplex PCR, a mixture combining 60 forward primers for TCR Vbeta segments and 13 reverse primers for TCR Jbeta segments was used. The CDR3 region of rearranged TCR beta genes was amplified from genomic DNA by a multiplex PCR assay. The Illumina HiSeq System was used to sequence the amplified TCR beta libraries as 87-base-pair reads. Turning to the authors' computational methods: In a later analysis, 77 million or so unique TCR beta chains were counted across the approximately 640 repertoires, and roughly 9.9 million of these chains were shared by at least two donors. To remove PCR and sequencing errors, raw reads were error-corrected and collapsed into unique sequences using a nearest-neighbor algorithm that merged closely related sequences. Alignment of CDR3 sequences to IMGT reference sequences was used to assign V, D and J gene segments. For a sequence to be retained, a match of at least six nucleotides to both a V gene segment and a J gene segment was required. Rearrangements were called productive when the CDR3 lacked stop codons and stayed in frame with V and J; all others were non-productive. Following IMGT convention, CDR3 was defined as the stretch from the second conserved V-encoded cysteine up to the conserved J-encoded phenylalanine. The earlier analysis of some 540 of the donors excluded any sequence lacking an unambiguous match to a single V gene segment. An earlier analysis of 500 to 600 of the donors classified V segments as functional when productive rearrangements were above 56.7% and as segregating when the standard deviation between donors was above 5%. A statistical classification framework was built to diagnose cytomegalovirus status from the catalog of TCR beta chain sequences. A later analysis assigned V and J genes by comparing TCR nucleotide sequences with IMGT/GENE-DB human TR gene sequences. A later analysis assigned CDR3 sequences and most-parsimonious VDJ recombination scenarios with the TCRdist pipeline. A later analysis defined each TCR beta chain by its CDR3 amino acid sequence plus V-gene family, and excluded reads lacking a unique V-gene family. To address suspected cross-contamination and a sequencing artifact, a later analysis removed a few hundred highly shared, low-generation-probability nucleotide sequences. A later analysis calculated a clonal expansion index for each public chain from normalized within-repertoire ranks of inferred template counts. A later analysis computed generation probabilities with a VDJ recombination model fitted to out-of-frame rearrangements, and checked the results against IGoR. Hypergeometric tests were used in a later analysis to score TCR-TCR, TCR-HLA and TCR-CMV co-occurrence, with a repertoire-size bias correction applied to the TCR pairs. To estimate false discovery rates, a later analysis permuted the HLA or CMV assignments 20 times. In a later analysis, co-occurring TCRs were grouped using DBSCAN, and TCRdist sequence similarity was added for clustering within HLA-allele-positive subsets. Repertoires with fewer than 30,000 or more than 120,000 public chains were left out of co-occurrence clustering, as were about five repertoires with anomalous nucleotide sharing. Here the immuneACCESS table is served through TCRdb, limited to in-frame sequences with V and J called. Missing clones are a known gap in these copies; in checked studies unresolved V genes cover under half, and the rest lacks a known reason. The D gene and trimming were derived from the DNA, and the V and J assignments and clone size from that table. This sample lists approximately 200,000 clones; over 75% were detected once. The top ten hold about 1.8% of the sample.

In this chain, TRBV27 is recombined with TRBJ2-1; no D gene can be assigned with confidence. The clonotype was recovered from a young man in good health and CMV-seronegative. Sequences were obtained from PBMCs. This receptor carries the CDR3 CASSFEAPTYNEQFF. Here is the DNA: TGTGCCAGCAGTTTCGAGGCCCCGACCTACAATGAGCAGTTCTTC.